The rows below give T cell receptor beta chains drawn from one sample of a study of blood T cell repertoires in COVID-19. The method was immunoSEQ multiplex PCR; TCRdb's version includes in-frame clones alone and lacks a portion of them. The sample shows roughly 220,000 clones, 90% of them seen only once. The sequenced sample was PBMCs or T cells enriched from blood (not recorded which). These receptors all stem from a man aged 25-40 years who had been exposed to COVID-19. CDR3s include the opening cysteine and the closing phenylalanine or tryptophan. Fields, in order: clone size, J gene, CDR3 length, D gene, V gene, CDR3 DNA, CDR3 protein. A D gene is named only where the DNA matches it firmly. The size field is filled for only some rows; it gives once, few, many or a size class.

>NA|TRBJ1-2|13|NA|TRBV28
TGTGCCAGCAGTTTATTAGGGGGACGTGGCTACACCTTC
CASSLLGGRGYTF
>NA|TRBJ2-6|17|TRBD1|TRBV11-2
TGTGCCAGCAGCTTAACAGGGGGGCCCCCTGGGGCCAACGTCCTGACTTTC
CASSLTGGPPGANVLTF
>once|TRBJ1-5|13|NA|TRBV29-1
TGCAGCGGTAGGGGGGGTAGCAATCAGCCCCAGCATTTT
CSGRGGSNQPQHF
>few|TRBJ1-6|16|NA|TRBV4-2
TGTGCCAGCAGCCAAGACCGGAGCTCCTATAATTCACCCCTCCACTTT
CASSQDRSSYNSPLHF
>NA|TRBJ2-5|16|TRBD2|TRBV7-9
TGTGCCAGCAGCTTAGGTACTAGCGGGCCGCAGGAGACCCAGTACTTC
CASSLGTSGPQETQYF
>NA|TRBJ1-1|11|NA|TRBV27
TGTGCCAGCAGCCGTGGCGGGGGAGCTTTCTTT
CASSRGGGAFF
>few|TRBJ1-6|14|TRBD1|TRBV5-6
TGTGCCAGCAGCGGGGACAGTTCTAATTCACCCCTCCACTTT
CASSGDSSNSPLHF
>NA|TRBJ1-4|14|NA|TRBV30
TGTGCCTGGAGTGTCCCTAGAACTAATGAAAAACTGTTTTTT
CAWSVPRTNEKLFF
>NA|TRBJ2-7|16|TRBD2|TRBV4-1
TGCGCCAGCAGCCAAGAAGGCGGGGGGTTCTCCTACGAGCAGTACTTC
CASSQEGGGFSYEQYF
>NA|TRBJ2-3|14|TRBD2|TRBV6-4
TGTGCCAGCAGTGTTAGCGGGGGGCTCGATACGCAGTATTTT
CASSVSGGLDTQYF
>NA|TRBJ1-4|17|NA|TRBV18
TGTGCCAGCTCACCACTAGGAGTAGGAGGGAGGAATGAAAAACTGTTTTTT
CASSPLGVGGRNEKLFF
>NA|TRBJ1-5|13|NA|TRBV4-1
TGCGCCAGCAGCCCCACTAAAGATCAGCCCCAGCATTTT
CASSPTKDQPQHF
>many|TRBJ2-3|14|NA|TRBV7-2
TGTGCCAGCAGCTCCACTGCTGGCACAGATACGCAGTATTTT
CASSSTAGTDTQYF
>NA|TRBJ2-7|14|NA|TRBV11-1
TGTGCCAGCAGCTTAGAAACTGGACAGTACGAGCAGTACTTC
CASSLETGQYEQYF
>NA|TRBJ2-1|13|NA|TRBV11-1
TGTGCCAGCAGCTTAGGCAGGTACAATGAGCAGTTCTTC
CASSLGRYNEQFF
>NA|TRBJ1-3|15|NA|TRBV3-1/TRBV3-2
TGTGCCAGCAGTCAGACAGTGAGCTCTGGAAACACCATATATTTT
CASSQTVSSGNTIYF
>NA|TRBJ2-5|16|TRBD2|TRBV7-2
TGTGCCAGCAGCTTGGGACTAGCGGGGGAGGGGGAGACCCAGTACTTC
CASSLGLAGEGETQYF
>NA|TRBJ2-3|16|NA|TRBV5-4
TGTGCCAGCAGCTTGGGGTCGCAGGGGGGACGGGATACGCAGTATTTT
CASSLGSQGGRDTQYF
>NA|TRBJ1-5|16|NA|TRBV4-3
TGCGCCAGCAGCCAAAGCAGGGAACTGGGCAATCAGCCCCAGCATTTT
CASSQSRELGNQPQHF
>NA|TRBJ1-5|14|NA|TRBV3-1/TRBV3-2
TGTGCCAGCAGCCCTTCGACAGGCCAGGTGCCCCAGCATTTT
CASSPSTGQVPQHF
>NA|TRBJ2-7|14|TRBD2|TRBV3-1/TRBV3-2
TGTGCCAGCAGCCAAGTAAATAGCGGGGGGGGCCCACACTTC
CASSQVNSGGGPHF
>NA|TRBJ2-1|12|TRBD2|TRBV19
TGTGCCAGTAGCGAACTAGCGGGGGGGATGTTCTTC
CASSELAGGMFF
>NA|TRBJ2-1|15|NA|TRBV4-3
TGCGCCAGCAGCCCTCACCTGACTCGGGACAATGAGCAGTTCTTC
CASSPHLTRDNEQFF
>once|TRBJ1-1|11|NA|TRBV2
TGTGCCAGCATCCTTGGGGCGCGAGCTTTCTTT
CASILGARAFF
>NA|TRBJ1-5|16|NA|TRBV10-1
TGCGCCAGCAGTCTTAGAGTAAGCCATAGCAATCAGCCCCAGCATTTT
CASSLRVSHSNQPQHF
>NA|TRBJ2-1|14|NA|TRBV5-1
TGCGCCAGCAGCTTGGCGACAGTTTTGGATGAGCAGTTCTTC
CASSLATVLDEQFF
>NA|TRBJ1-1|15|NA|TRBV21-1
TGTGCCAGCAGCGATTTCAGGGGGCGCCGAACTGAAGCTTTCTTT
CASSDFRGRRTEAFF
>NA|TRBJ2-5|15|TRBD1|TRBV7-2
TGTGCCAGCACAATCCCGACAGGGGGCGGTGAGACCCAGTACTTC
CASTIPTGGGETQYF
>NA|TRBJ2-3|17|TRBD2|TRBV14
TGTGCCAGCAGCCAGAGAGGGACTAGCGGGGTCACAGATACGCAGTATTTT
CASSQRGTSGVTDTQYF
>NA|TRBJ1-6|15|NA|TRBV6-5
TGTGCCAGCAGCGATGGGGGGGGCATGAATTCACCCCTCCACTTT
CASSDGGGMNSPLHF
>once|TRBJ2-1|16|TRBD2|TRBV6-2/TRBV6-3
TGTGCCAGCAGTTCACCGACTAGCGGACTTTACAATGAGCAGTTCTTC
CASSSPTSGLYNEQFF